The 15 T cell receptor beta chains in this list originate from one sample, sequenced in a study of blood T cell repertoires in COVID-19. Sequenced by immunoSEQ multiplex PCR; TCRdb stores in-frame clones only, minus some. Of roughly 300,000 clones detected, 70% to 90% appear once; the ten largest clones hold roughly 9%. The sequenced material came from peripheral blood. These receptors came from a man between 18 and 29 years old with active or convalescent COVID-19.

Turning to this clone: This could be a read error, since a much larger clone is one nucleotide away. The chain recombines TRBV3-1 (or the pseudogene TRBV3-2) with TRBJ1-5; D gene uncertain. V dropped 1 base and J dropped 3 bases, with 4 bases sitting between them. This CDR3 contains 13 residues. Germline V gives CDR1 LGHDT, CDR2 YNNKEL (reference sequence). The CDR3 is CASSQGANQPQHF. For the CDR3, the DNA is TGTGCCAGCAGCCAAGGGGCCAATCAGCCCCAGCATTTT.

V is TRBV10-3 and J is TRBJ2-7; no definite D call. Germline loops: CDR1 ENHRY, CDR2 SYGVKD. The CDR3 is 13 residues long. Trimming cost V 5 bases and J 3 bases, with 11 bases left between them. CDR3 nucleotides: TGTGCCATCAGTCCCCCAGCGAGCTACGAGCAGTACTTC. Translated, it gives CAISPPASYEQYF.

This clone came up a few times. V gene TRBV10-1 combines with J gene TRBJ2-2; D remains ambiguous. CDR3 length: 15 amino acids. Trimming removed 9 bases at V and 6 bases at J, with 20 bases between. Germline V gene lookup returns CDR1 WNHNN and CDR2 SYGVQD (reference sequence). The CDR3 region has the DNA TGCGCCAGTAAGACACGTCTCCCCTCCGCCGGGGAGCTGTTTTTT. Translation: CASKTRLPSAGELFF.

The chain employs TRBV11-3 and TRBJ1-2, with no clear D. This CDR3 comprises 18 residues. V lost 5 bases and J 3 bases, leaving 25 bases between the germline ends. Germline CDR1 and CDR2: SGHNT and YENEEA. The CDR3 loop is CASSPKFRGYTGDYGYTF. CDR3 coding DNA: TGTGCCAGCAGCCCGAAATTTCGGGGTTACACCGGGGACTATGGCTACACCTTC. Based on the CDR3 plus reference TRBV11-3 and TRBJ1-2, the full variable domain is EAGVVQSPRYKIIEKKQPVAFWCNPISGHNTLYWYLQNLGQGPELLIRYENEEAVDDSQLPKDRFSAERLKGVDSTLKIQPAELGDSAVYLCASSPKFRGYTGDYGYTFGSGTRLTVV.

The genes are TRBV6-5 and TRBJ1-2, with 7 bases matching TRBD1. Germline V gene data show CDR1 as MNHEY and CDR2 as SVGAGI. V shed 7 bases, J shed 4 bases, and the junction held 3 bases outside the gene matches. The CDR3 has 12 amino acids. The CDR3 here is CASTQGGYGYTF. The CDR3 DNA reads TGTGCCAGCACCCAGGGGGGCTATGGCTACACCTTC.

This chain joins TRBV12-3 or TRBV12-4 and TRBJ1-5, with a tentative D call TRBD1 (5 bases). V was shortened by 5 bases and J by 6 bases, with 11 bases between the two germline ends. The CDR3 is 13 residues long. The CDR3 bases are TGTGCCAGCAGTGAAGGGGTGGTTCAGCCCCAGCATTTT. Translated, it gives CASSEGVVQPQHF.

The chain uses TRBV10-3 and TRBJ2-1, with D unresolved. Germline CDR1 and CDR2: ENHRY and SYGVKD. V was pared by 6 bases and J by 3 bases, with 9 bases between. The CDR3 covers 13 residues. The CDR3 DNA is TGTGCCATCAGAGAGACTCTCTACAATGAGCAGTTCTTC. Translated: CAIRETLYNEQFF.

The CDR3 is CASSESRNSPLHF. CDR3 nucleotides: TGTGCCAGCAGTGAGTCGAGGAATTCACCCCTCCACTTT. V gene TRBV2 combines with J gene TRBJ1-6; D gene ambiguous. CDR3 size: 13 residues. V was shortened by 3 bases and J by 7 bases, with 7 bases between the two germline ends. Germline CDR1 reads SNHLY; CDR2 reads FYNNEI.

The J gene is TRBJ1-3, the V gene TRBV9, with D tentatively TRBD1 (5 bases). Germline V gene data show CDR1 as SGDLS and CDR2 as YYNGEE. Trimming removed 0 bases at V and 2 bases at J, with 9 bases between. The CDR3 runs to 15 residues. CDR3 region: CASSVGTMAGNTIYF. The CDR3 region has the DNA TGTGCCAGCAGCGTAGGGACAATGGCTGGAAACACCATATATTTT.

The chain links TRBV21-1 to TRBJ2-3; the DNA was not compared with TRBD2, the D call given in the table. TRBV21-1 is a recognized pseudogene. The CDR3 is made up of 10 amino acids. The CDR3 nucleotides read TGTGCCCGAAGGCTAGGAGCGCAGTATTTT. This gives the protein CARRLGAQYF.

The V and J genes are TRBV2 and TRBJ1-5, with 8 bases lining up with TRBD1. J gave up 6 bases and V 8 bases, and 12 bases lay outside the gene matches. From germline, CDR1 is SNHLY and CDR2 FYNNEI. The CDR3 contains 15 residues. In DNA, the CDR3 is TGTGCCAGCTCGAGGGCAGGGGGCGCGAGTCAGCCCCAGCATTTT. It translates to CASSRAGGASQPQHF. Variable domain in full (rest from reference TRBV2 and TRBJ1-5): EPEVTQTPSHQVTQMGQEVILRCVPISNHLYFYWYRQILGQKVEFLVSFYNNEISEKSEIFDDQFSVERPDGSNFTLKIRSTKLEDSAMYFCASSRAGGASQPQHFGDGTRLSIL.

This chain joins TRBV5-4 and TRBJ1-1, with D perhaps TRBD1 (6 bases). This CDR3 region has 13 residues. The germline CDR1 and CDR2 sequences are SGHNT and YYREEE (reference sequence). V was cut by 3 bases and J by 4 bases, with 10 bases left in between. The CDR3, as DNA: TGTGCCAGCAGCTGGGGGGGCGGCACTGAAGCTTTCTTT. This translates into CASSWGGGTEAFF.

The V gene is TRBV3-1 (or the pseudogene TRBV3-2), the J gene TRBJ2-5; no clear D gene. V lost 1 base to trimming and J lost 1 base, with 4 bases between them. This CDR3 region has 13 residues. In germline, CDR1 is LGHDT, CDR2 YNNKEL (reference sequence). Here the CDR3 DNA reads TGTGCCAGCAGCCAAGCCCTCCAAGAGACCCAGTACTTC. Protein sequence: CASSQALQETQYF.

The chain joins TRBV7-2 to TRBJ1-1; 8 bases align to TRBD1. There are 13 residues in the CDR3. The germline CDR1 and CDR2 sequences are SGHTA and FQGNSA. Trimming removed 5 bases from V and 3 bases from J; junction bases left unmatched: 2. CDR3 nucleotide sequence: TGTGCCAGCAGCCCAGGGGGCCACACTGAAGCTTTCTTT. Translated: CASSPGGHTEAFF.

The chain joins TRBV19 to TRBJ1-1, with D possibly matching TRBD1 (5 bases). V was trimmed by 6 bases and J by 1 base, leaving 21 bases between them. Germline CDR1 reads LNHDA; CDR2 reads SQIVND (reference sequence). The CDR3 loop spans 17 amino acids. CDR3 coding DNA: TGTGCCAGTAGCACGGGGCCTAGAGGCGGGGGGAACACTGAAGCTTTCTTT. Its translation: CASSTGPRGGGNTEAFF.